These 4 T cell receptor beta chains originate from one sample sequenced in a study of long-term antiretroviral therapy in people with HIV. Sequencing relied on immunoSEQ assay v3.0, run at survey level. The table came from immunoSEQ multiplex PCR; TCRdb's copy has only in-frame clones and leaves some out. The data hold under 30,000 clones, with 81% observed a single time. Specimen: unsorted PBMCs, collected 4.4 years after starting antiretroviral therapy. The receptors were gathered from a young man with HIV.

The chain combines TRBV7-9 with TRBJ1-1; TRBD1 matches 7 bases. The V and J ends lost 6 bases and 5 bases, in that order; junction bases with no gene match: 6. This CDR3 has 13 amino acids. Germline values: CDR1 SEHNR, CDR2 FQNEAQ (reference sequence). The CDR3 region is CASRPTQGTEAFF. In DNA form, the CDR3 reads TGTGCCAGCAGGCCTACACAGGGGACTGAAGCTTTCTTT.

The CDR3 DNA reads TGCGCCAGCAAAAGTACAGGGGCGAACACTGAAGCTTTCTTT. Protein sequence: CASKSTGANTEAFF. This sequence joins TRBV10-2 and TRBJ1-1; 7 positions match TRBD1. J was trimmed by 1 base and V by 7 bases; bases with no gene match: 6. Per germline, CDR1 WSHSY and CDR2 SAAADI. The CDR3 totals 14 residues.

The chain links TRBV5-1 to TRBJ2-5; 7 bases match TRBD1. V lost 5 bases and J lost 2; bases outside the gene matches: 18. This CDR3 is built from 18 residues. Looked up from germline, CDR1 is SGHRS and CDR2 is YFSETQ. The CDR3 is CASRISPWLRDRQETQYF. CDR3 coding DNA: TGCGCCAGCAGGATTAGCCCATGGTTGAGGGACAGACAAGAGACCCAGTACTTC.

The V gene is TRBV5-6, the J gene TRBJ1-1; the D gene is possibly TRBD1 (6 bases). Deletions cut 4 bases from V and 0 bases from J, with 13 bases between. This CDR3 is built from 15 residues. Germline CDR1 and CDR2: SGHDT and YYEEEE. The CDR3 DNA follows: TGTGCCAGCAGCCTTCTGGACAGTTTGAACACTGAAGCTTTCTTT. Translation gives CASSLLDSLNTEAFF. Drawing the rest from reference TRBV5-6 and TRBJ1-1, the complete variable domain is DAGVTQSPTHLIKTRGQQVTLRCSPKSGHDTVSWYQQALGQGPQFIFQYYEEEERQRGNFPDRFSGHQFPNYSSELNVNALLLGDSALYLCASSLLDSLNTEAFFGQGTRLTVV.